This is a list of T cell receptor beta chains from one sample in a study of blood T cell repertoires in COVID-19. Profiled with immunoSEQ multiplex PCR; TCRdb holds only in-frame clones, not every one. Here the sample spans some 170,000 clones, around 74% being singletons. Sequenced: peripheral blood. All receptors come from a man between 65 and 79 years old with acute or convalescent COVID-19. Each CDR3 is given with its conserved first and last residue. Rows may omit the clone size; those that give it use once, few, many or a size class.

v_call clone_size cdr3_aa
TRBV5-1 few CASSSNLVQGNEQYF
TRBV30 NA CAWSPTQRTSLYEQYF
TRBV24-1 NA CATSDLKTGQETQYF
TRBV12-3/TRBV12-4 NA CASSLRSVLQQFF
TRBV2 NA CASSAGQIYEQYF
TRBV29-1 NA CSVGEGQGENQPQHF
TRBV20-1 NA CSAEGDYGYTF
TRBV11-2 NA CASTPYGVRSTGELFF
TRBV6-5 NA CASSYSSQRAAFF
TRBV25-1 NA CASSDLSYSGNTIYF
TRBV7-9 NA CASSPQWTEAFF
TRBV5-4 NA CASSLSRSHYEQYF
TRBV11-2 NA CASSLAPGPYEQYF
TRBV7-2 NA CASSLARLGGTDTQYF
TRBV14 NA CASSQGSSGFTTQYF
TRBV20-1 NA CSAERNTEAFF
TRBV6-5 NA CASSYSGGDFYEQFF
TRBV2 NA CASSDSKTGSREKLFF
TRBV11-2 once CASSLLGGDNGYTF
TRBV19 NA CASSRRQGSYEQYF
TRBV9 NA CASSVHLGQGGETQYF
TRBV7-2 NA CASSPKGASGGTDTQYF
TRBV2 NA CASSEDGTSGETQYF
TRBV19 NA CASSGVNNQPQHF
TRBV6-5 once CASRRDRVLTEAFF
TRBV5-1 NA CASGQGAVRTEAFF
TRBV11-2 NA CASSMDSEAFF
TRBV14 NA CASSQGGQPQHF
TRBV9 NA CASSVDGQGVAHTEAFF
TRBV12-3/TRBV12-4 NA CASRGFFEQYF
TRBV28 NA CASSQVDSEAFF
TRBV7-3 NA CASSLNRAGANVLTF
TRBV5-5 few CASSFPGLNEKLFF
TRBV19 NA CASSPMTSGSLNEQFF
TRBV5-1 NA CASSLQGSPYEQYF
TRBV28 NA CASKGQGRYSNQPQHF
TRBV15 NA CATSRDVQNEKLFF
TRBV10-3 NA CATTGTGLTGELFF
TRBV11-3 NA CASSKQGKNTEAFF
TRBV5-5 few CASSAPGIHYEQYF
TRBV12-3/TRBV12-4 NA CALTRGSPLHF
TRBV7-8 NA CASSFTSGIPNEQYF
TRBV28 NA CASSLPGQLNTEAFF
TRBV18 NA CASSLLDNPYNEQFF
TRBV15 NA CATSRDGFRGTSGLNEQFF
TRBV2 NA CASSPGVGANVLTF
TRBV9 few CASSVAQGTEAFF
TRBV29-1 many CSVEFQGADTGELFF
TRBV27 NA CASSPLGGGDPREQYF
TRBV15 NA CATSRVPGINQPQHF
TRBV5-1 NA CASSKNNNSPLHF
TRBV5-6 few CASTHRGGRSYEQYF
TRBV27 NA CASRMTGSDTQYF
TRBV12-2 NA CASRSGTSGRETQYF
TRBV5-1 NA CASSLSTGLAEKLFF
TRBV2 NA CASSLGQNTEAFF
TRBV7-2 few CASSFLPLAGGPYEQYF
TRBV3-1/TRBV3-2 NA CASSQTGGIAKNIQYF
TRBV7-8 NA CASSLVAGVRETQYF
TRBV4-1 NA CASSQVSSGGVKNIQYF